The 21 T cell receptor beta chains below come from one sample, sequenced in a study of blood T cell repertoires in COVID-19. Generated by immunoSEQ multiplex PCR, the TCRdb table keeps only in-frame clones and is missing some. This table has 430,000 or so clones, around nine tenths appearing once. The sequenced material came from PBMCs or T cells enriched from blood (not recorded which). The receptors stem from a woman aged 18-30 years who had been exposed to COVID-19.

The chain carries TRBV25-1 and TRBJ1-2, with TRBD1 matching over 11 bases. Germline V gene lookup returns CDR1 MGHDK and CDR2 SYGVNS. Germline trimming cut 4 bases from V and 5 bases from J; bases unmatched to any gene: 9. CDR3 length: 16 residues. The CDR3 DNA reads TGTGCCAGCAGTGTAAGCCCGGGACAGGGGGGTTATGGCTACACCTTC. Its translation: CASSVSPGQGGYGYTF.

This chain's CDR3 is CASRKGQLVNQPQHF. CDR3 DNA sequence: TGTGCCAGCAGAAAAGGACAGTTGGTCAATCAGCCCCAGCATTTT. The V call is TRBV28, the J call TRBJ1-5, with D maybe TRBD1 (6 bases). Germline CDR1 is MDHEN and CDR2 is SYDVKM. V shed 6 bases and J shed 3 bases, with 15 bases lying between them. CDR3 length equals 15 residues.

The chain joins TRBV29-1 to TRBJ1-1; D is perhaps TRBD1 (5 bases). V was clipped by 7 bases and J by 2 bases, with 17 bases between them. Looked up from germline, CDR1 is SQVTM and CDR2 is ANQGSEA. This CDR3 spans 14 amino acids. CDR3 bases: TGCAGCGGTAAATCAGACAGCTTAAACACTGAAGCTTTCTTT. Amino acids: CSGKSDSLNTEAFF.

This chain joins TRBV9 and TRBJ1-1, with 7 nucleotides matching TRBD1. V lost 0 bases and J lost 4; bases outside the gene matches: 9. Per germline, CDR1 SGDLS and CDR2 YYNGEE. The CDR3 length is 16 residues. The CDR3 sequence: CASSVDFLRGSTEAFF. As DNA, the CDR3 is TGTGCCAGCAGCGTAGATTTCCTCAGGGGGAGCACTGAAGCTTTCTTT.

The CDR3 region has the DNA TGTGCCAGCAGTTTAATAACGGGTAATGAGCAGTTCTTC. Translating gives CASSLITGNEQFF. The V call is TRBV28, the J call TRBJ2-1; D not resolved. There are 13 residues in the CDR3. The V and J ends lost 2 bases and 7 bases respectively, with 9 bases between them. CDR1 is MDHEN and CDR2 is SYDVKM in the germline V gene.

The chain carries TRBV27 and TRBJ2-7, with TRBD1 identical over 7 bases. The J segment lost 3 bases and the V segment lost 5 bases, leaving 10 bases of the junction unmatched. CDR3 length equals 15 residues. Germline values: CDR1 MNHEY, CDR2 SMNVEV (reference sequence). DNA of the CDR3: TGTGCCAGCAGTCCCATCTCGGGACAGATCTACGAGCAGTACTTC. Translation: CASSPISGQIYEQYF.

This rearrangement joins TRBV19 to TRBJ2-7; 9 bases are shared with TRBD1. Losses at the gene ends were 4 bases for V and 5 bases for J; bases not matched to a gene: 9. Germline V gives CDR1 LNHDA, CDR2 SQIVND (reference sequence). This CDR3 is built from 15 residues. The CDR3 nucleotides read TGTGCCAGTAGTACCTATGGACAGGGGTTTGACGAGCAGTACTTC. It encodes CASSTYGQGFDEQYF.

DNA for the CDR3: TGTGCCAGTAGTCCCAGACTAGGCTCCTATAATTCACCCCTCCACTTT. Amino acid sequence: CASSPRLGSYNSPLHF. The V call is TRBV19, the J call TRBJ1-6; no clear D. CDR1 is LNHDA and CDR2 is SQIVND in the germline V gene (reference sequence). The CDR3 sequence is 16 residues long. Trimming stripped 5 bases from V and 0 bases from J, with 11 bases between.

The gene calls are TRBV9 and TRBJ2-2; 7 nucleotides agree with TRBD2. The germline CDR1 and CDR2 sequences are SGDLS and YYNGEE. Unmatched junction bases numbered 6, after V lost 2 bases and J lost 2 bases. The CDR3 extends over 16 amino acids. The chain's CDR3 is CASSVASGVNTGELFF. Here the CDR3 DNA reads TGTGCCAGCAGCGTGGCTAGCGGAGTTAACACCGGGGAGCTGTTTTTT.

This chain uses TRBV6-1 with TRBJ1-1; D may be TRBD1 (6 bases). Germline CDR1 MNHNS, CDR2 SASEGT. The CDR3 loop spans 15 amino acids. Trimming cost V 2 bases and J 0 bases, with 10 bases left between them. In DNA, the CDR3 is TGTGCCAGCAGTGAAATGACAGGAGTGAACACTGAAGCTTTCTTT. It is translated as CASSEMTGVNTEAFF.

The chain combines TRBV5-1 with TRBJ2-1, with D tentatively TRBD1 (6 bases). V shed 3 bases and J shed 12 bases, with 19 bases lying between them. This CDR3 has 14 amino acids. The V gene's germline CDR1 is SGHRS and CDR2 YFSETQ. The CDR3 loop is CASSSTGWAMGQFF. DNA of the CDR3: TGCGCCAGCAGCTCGACAGGTTGGGCAATGGGGCAGTTCTTC.

CDR3 amino acids: CASSPLGGPGETQYF. As DNA, the CDR3 is TGTGCCAGCTCACCCCTTGGAGGGCCGGGGGAGACCCAGTACTTC. The chain uses TRBV18 and TRBJ2-5; TRBD2 might be the D (6 bases). V lost 3 bases and J 5 bases, leaving 16 bases between the germline ends. Germline CDR1 is KGHSH and CDR2 is LQKENI. This CDR3 spans 15 amino acids.

The chain employs TRBV2 and TRBJ1-1; 8 bases line up with TRBD1. Trimming at V came to 8 bases and at J to 4 bases, leaving 9 bases not matched to a gene. In germline, CDR1 is SNHLY, CDR2 FYNNEI. This CDR3 has 14 amino acids. The CDR3 loop is CASPAGGRTTEAFF. CDR3 DNA sequence: TGTGCCAGCCCCGCAGGGGGCAGGACCACTGAAGCTTTCTTT.

The CDR3 here is CASSSGQETYGYTF. The CDR3 DNA follows: TGTGCCAGCAGTTCCGGACAGGAGACCTATGGCTACACCTTC. The chain joins TRBV28 to TRBJ1-2, with 7 bases matching TRBD1. V dropped 4 bases and J dropped 4; count of bases not matched to a gene: 6. CDR1 is MDHEN, CDR2 SYDVKM, per germline. The CDR3 has 14 residues.

This chain links TRBV6-2 or TRBV6-3 with TRBJ2-2, with D possibly TRBD2 on 6 matching bases. Germline CDR1 and CDR2: MNHEY and SVGEGT. The CDR3 has 15 amino acids. V was shortened by 6 bases and J by 1 base, with 12 bases between the two germline ends. In nucleotides, the CDR3 is TGTGCCAGCAGCCTGCTCGGGGGGAACACCGGGGAGCTGTTTTTT. It translates to CASSLLGGNTGELFF.

The chain couples TRBV18 to TRBJ2-1; no reliable D call. CDR1 KGHSH and CDR2 LQKENI come from the germline V gene. The CDR3 length is 15 residues. Trimming removed 6 bases at V and 0 bases at J, with 12 bases between. CDR3 sequence (DNA): TGTGCCAGCTCTCCTGGAAGGAGCTCCTACAATGAGCAGTTCTTC. Amino acids: CASSPGRSSYNEQFF. Together with reference TRBV18 and TRBJ2-1, the CDR3 gives the full variable domain: NAGVMQNPRHLVRRRGQEARLRCSPMKGHSHVYWYRQLPEEGLKFMVYLQKENIIDESGMPKERFSAEFPKEGPSILRIQQVVRGDSAAYFCASSPGRSSYNEQFFGPGTRLTVL.

This clone was observed a handful of times. The chain joins TRBV5-1 to TRBJ2-6; possible D gene TRBD1, 7 bases. CDR1 is SGHRS, CDR2 YFSETQ, per germline. Trimming pared 4 bases from V and 9 bases from J, leaving 11 bases between. This CDR3 is 13 amino acids long. CDR3 sequence: CASSGGTVNVLTF. CDR3 nucleotides: TGCGCCAGCAGCGGGGGGACAGTCAACGTCCTGACTTTC.

This sequence joins TRBV4-2 and TRBJ1-5; the D gene is possibly TRBD1 (6 bases). With 3 bases removed from V and 4 bases from J, the gap between germline ends came to 13 bases. Per the germline V gene, CDR1 is LGHNA and CDR2 is YNFKEQ. There are 15 residues in the CDR3. The CDR3 DNA sequence: TGTGCCAGCAGCCAGGGACACGGTAATAATCAGCCCCAGCATTTT. Its protein product is CASSQGHGNNQPQHF.

J is TRBJ1-1 and V is TRBV13; no clear D. V gave up 6 bases and J gave up 1 base, with 18 bases separating them. CDR3 length: 16 residues. From germline, CDR1 is PRHDT and CDR2 FYEKMQ (reference sequence). The CDR3 sequence: CASSRPVAGQNTEAFF. DNA of the CDR3: TGTGCCAGCAGTCGACCGGTGGCAGGCCAGAACACTGAAGCTTTCTTT.

V and J are TRBV7-3 and TRBJ2-1; 7 nucleotides match TRBD2. This CDR3 spans 13 amino acids. Germline assignment: CDR1 SGHTA and CDR2 FQGTGA. Unmatched junction bases numbered 17, after V lost 10 bases and J lost 14 bases. The CDR3 coding sequence is TGTGCCACCTCCTCGGGCGGGGGAGGATGGGAGTTCTTC. It yields the protein CATSSGGGGWEFF.

The chain employs TRBV5-4 and TRBJ1-3; TRBD1 matches at 7 bases. This CDR3 region has 13 residues. CDR1 is SGHNT, CDR2 YYREEE, per germline (reference sequence). Trimming removed 0 bases from V and 8 bases from J; junction bases left unmatched: 2. CDR3 DNA sequence: TGTGCCAGCAGCTTGGAGGGGGCGGACACCATATATTTT. Encoded protein: CASSLEGADTIYF.